This TCR beta chain emerged from a study of blood T cell repertoires in COVID-19. Overall study: Material from acute and convalescent COVID-19 was sourced from the United States, Italy and Spain. T cells, B-cell-depleted T cells, or PBMCs supplied cDNA or gDNA.

Profiled with immunoSEQ multiplex PCR; TCRdb holds only in-frame clones, not every one. The sample has approximately 190,000 clones, 65% to 85% seen once. In germline, CDR1 is SGHVS, CDR2 FQNEAQ. The trim removed 5 bases at V and 3 bases at J, leaving 7 bases unmatched. This CDR3 region has 15 residues. Participants classified as exposed had met a COVID-19 case within 2 weeks before study entry. The chain uses TRBV7-8 and TRBJ2-3; 8 bases are a match to TRBD2. The sequencing sample was made of PBMCs or T cells enriched from blood (not recorded which). This TCR derives from a woman aged 25 to 39 who had been exposed to COVID-19. The chain's CDR3 is CASSPYGGATDTQYF. The CDR3, as DNA: TGTGCCAGCAGCCCCTACGGGGGGGCAACAGATACGCAGTATTTT.